A selection of T cell receptor beta chains follows, all from one sample in a study of shared clonotypes between healthy human individuals. Assay: immunoSEQ multiplex PCR; the TCRdb copy retains only in-frame clones and omits some. The repertoire holds about a million clones, roughly 80% seen once, with roughly 1.4% in the top ten. Input material: memory CD4+ T cells sorted from blood. These receptors all stem from a man younger than 30 in good health. CDR3s include the opening cysteine and the closing phenylalanine or tryptophan. A D gene is named only where the DNA matches it firmly. Expanded clones are given a class, and other clones once, few, many or no size at all.

d_gene	abundance	v_gene	j_gene	CDR3aa	CDR3nt
NA	NA	TRBV11-3	TRBJ2-1	CASSFEGGLEQFF	TGTGCCAGCAGCTTCGAGGGGGGCCTGGAGCAGTTCTTC
NA	NA	TRBV5-4	TRBJ1-2	CASSPDRVYGYTF	TGTGCCAGCAGCCCCGACCGGGTTTATGGCTACACCTTC
NA	NA	TRBV5-1	TRBJ2-3	CASSLDGQGEDTQYF	TGCGCCAGCAGCTTGGACGGCCAGGGAGAGGATACGCAGTATTTT
TRBD1	NA	TRBV10-1	TRBJ2-1	CASSETGAYNEQFF	TGCGCCAGCAGTGAAACAGGGGCCTACAATGAGCAGTTCTTC
TRBD2	NA	TRBV5-4	TRBJ2-5	CASSLAGLSETQYF	TGTGCCAGCAGCTTGGCGGGACTATCCGAGACCCAGTACTTC
TRBD1	NA	TRBV6-6	TRBJ1-2	CASRQTGGDRYGYTF	TGTGCCAGCAGACAGACAGGGGGAGACCGCTATGGCTACACCTTC
NA	few	TRBV19	TRBJ1-2	CASSMSSTDYGYTF	TGTGCCAGTAGTATGTCCTCAACGGACTATGGCTACACCTTC
TRBD1	NA	TRBV10-3	TRBJ1-3	CAISQTGSTDTIYF	TGTGCCATCAGTCAGACAGGGTCTACAGACACCATATATTTT
NA	NA	TRBV10-3	TRBJ2-7	CAINPSGAGNYEQYF	TGTGCCATCAACCCCTCTGGGGCCGGGAACTACGAGCAGTACTTC
TRBD1	once	TRBV2	TRBJ1-1	CASLGQGKVTEAFF	TGTGCCAGCTTGGGACAGGGGAAGGTAACTGAAGCTTTCTTT
NA	NA	TRBV7-2	TRBJ1-5	CASSLGGLGNQPQHF	TGTGCCAGCAGCTTAGGGGGTCTGGGCAATCAGCCCCAGCATTTT
TRBD2	NA	TRBV4-3	TRBJ2-1	CASSQVGGRTNEQFF	TGCGCCAGCAGCCAAGTTGGCGGGAGAACCAATGAGCAGTTCTTC
NA	NA	TRBV7-9	TRBJ2-2	CASTLDNPNTGELFF	TGTGCCAGCACCTTGGACAACCCGAACACCGGGGAGCTGTTTTTT
NA	NA	TRBV10-1	TRBJ1-6	CASSLAAPGSPLHF	TGCGCCAGCTCGCTAGCCGCCCCCGGCTCACCCCTCCACTTT
NA	NA	TRBV11-2	TRBJ2-5	CASTKNKGETQYF	TGTGCCAGCACCAAAAATAAGGGGGAGACCCAGTACTTC
NA	NA	TRBV9	TRBJ2-3	CASSVWGRSTDTQYF	TGTGCCAGCAGCGTGTGGGGGCGAAGCACAGATACGCAGTATTTT
NA	NA	TRBV7-9	TRBJ1-1	CASSRDGNTEAFF	TGTGCCAGCAGCAGGGACGGGAACACTGAAGCTTTCTTT
NA	NA	TRBV19	TRBJ1-1	CASQGVEAFF	TGTGCCAGCCAAGGGGTTGAAGCTTTCTTT
TRBD1	once	TRBV2	TRBJ2-2	CASKYRGTNTGELFF	TGTGCCAGCAAGTACAGGGGCACGAACACCGGGGAGCTGTTTTTT
TRBD2	few	TRBV5-1	TRBJ2-1	CASSSGLAIANEQFF	TGCGCCAGCAGCTCTGGACTAGCCATAGCCAATGAGCAGTTCTTC
NA	NA	TRBV11-3	TRBJ2-7	CASSLGEFDEQYF	TGTGCCAGCAGCTTGGGTGAATTTGACGAGCAGTACTTC
NA	NA	TRBV7-2	TRBJ2-3	CATENGGSLRTTDTQYF	TGTGCCACTGAGAACGGGGGATCCTTAAGAACCACAGATACGCAGTATTTT
NA	once	TRBV5-4	TRBJ1-1	CASSFGREAFF	TGTGCCAGCAGCTTTGGGAGGGAAGCTTTCTTT
NA	NA	TRBV27	TRBJ1-2	CASSSYNYGYTF	TGTGCCAGCAGTTCCTATAACTATGGCTACACCTTC
NA	NA	TRBV6-6	TRBJ2-2	CASSYNIQNTGELFF	TGTGCCAGCAGTTATAACATCCAGAACACCGGGGAGCTGTTTTTT
NA	few	TRBV6-1	TRBJ1-2	CASRMYDYGYTF	TGTGCCAGCAGAATGTACGACTATGGCTACACCTTC
NA	NA	TRBV2	TRBJ1-4	CASRRRNEKLFF	TGTGCCAGCCGACGGCGGAATGAAAAACTGTTTTTT
NA	many	TRBV7-9	TRBJ1-5	CASIPGRGLNQPQHF	TGTGCCAGCATCCCGGGAAGGGGCCTCAATCAGCCCCAGCATTTT
NA	NA	TRBV2	TRBJ1-4	CASGVQGNIEKLFF	TGTGCCAGCGGGGTTCAGGGGAATATTGAAAAACTGTTTTTT
NA	NA	TRBV5-4	TRBJ2-5	CASRVDSTQETQYF	TGTGCCAGCAGGGTTGACTCGACCCAAGAGACCCAGTACTTC
NA	NA	TRBV2	TRBJ1-3	CASSQGEAGNTIYF	TGTGCCAGCAGCCAGGGTGAGGCTGGAAACACCATATATTTT
NA	NA	TRBV13	TRBJ2-3	CASSPLRTTDTQYF	TGTGCCAGCAGCCCCCTTAGAACGACAGATACGCAGTATTTT
NA	NA	TRBV28	TRBJ1-3	CASNLRAGGRVGDWEDTIYF	TGTGCCAGCAATCTTCGGGCAGGTGGAAGGGTAGGCGACTGGGAAGACACCATATATTTT
TRBD1	once	TRBV14	TRBJ2-4	CASSQPGQGKNIQYF	TGTGCCAGCAGCCAGCCGGGACAGGGGAAAAACATTCAGTACTTC
NA	NA	TRBV7-2	TRBJ2-7	CASSSPGLQQYF	TGTGCCAGCAGCTCTCCGGGACTGCAGCAGTACTTC
TRBD2	NA	TRBV9	TRBJ2-3	CASSVAAGESTDTQYF	TGTGCCAGCAGCGTAGCGGCGGGAGAGAGCACAGATACGCAGTATTTT
NA	few	TRBV5-1	TRBJ2-1	CASSPTGSSSYNEQFF	TGCGCCAGCAGCCCTACCGGGTCGAGCTCCTACAATGAGCAGTTCTTC
NA	few	TRBV5-4	TRBJ1-4	CASRRTDGGKLFF	TGTGCCAGCAGGCGGACGGACGGGGGCAAACTGTTTTTT
NA	NA	TRBV30	TRBJ2-5	CAWSVGGQETQYF	TGTGCCTGGAGTGTAGGGGGCCAAGAGACCCAGTACTTC
NA	NA	TRBV7-2	TRBJ2-3	CASSLTGRIDTQYF	TGTGCCAGCAGCCTAACAGGCCGTATAGATACGCAGTATTTT
NA	few	TRBV6-5	TRBJ1-2	CASSSGSSYTF	TGTGCCAGCAGCTCAGGATCGAGCTACACCTTC
NA	NA	TRBV6-1	TRBJ1-2	CASRRDPGAYYGYTF	TGTGCCAGCAGGAGGGACCCTGGCGCGTACTATGGCTACACCTTC
TRBD2	NA	TRBV11-3	TRBJ2-3	CASSYSFGAGGLDTQYF	TGTGCCAGCAGCTACAGTTTTGGAGCGGGGGGGCTAGATACGCAGTATTTT
TRBD1	NA	TRBV2	TRBJ1-4	CASNGQGGGEKLFF	TGTGCCAGCAATGGACAGGGAGGAGGTGAAAAACTGTTTTTT
NA	NA	TRBV7-9	TRBJ2-7	CASTSGSSYEQYF	TGTGCCAGCACCTCAGGCAGCAGCTACGAGCAGTACTTC
TRBD2	NA	TRBV10-3	TRBJ2-1	CAIRTSGDSYNEQFF	TGTGCCATCAGGACTAGCGGTGACTCCTACAATGAGCAGTTCTTC
TRBD2	NA	TRBV4-1	TRBJ2-1	CASSQGLATSSYNEQFF	TGCGCCAGCAGCCAAGGACTAGCGACGAGCTCCTACAATGAGCAGTTCTTC
NA	NA	TRBV16	TRBJ1-2	CASSPNPLPYGYTF	TGTGCCAGCAGCCCGAACCCGCTTCCTTATGGCTACACCTTC
TRBD1	NA	TRBV5-1	TRBJ2-1	CASSLTVGTGNNEQFF	TGCGCCAGCAGCTTGACCGTCGGGACAGGTAACAATGAGCAGTTCTTC
TRBD1	NA	TRBV7-2	TRBJ1-1	CASTLDRGRRMNTEAFF	TGTGCCAGCACCCTGGACAGGGGTCGAAGAATGAACACTGAAGCTTTCTTT
TRBD1	NA	TRBV18	TRBJ2-7	CASSLGTAYEQYF	TGTGCCAGCTCACTCGGGACAGCCTACGAGCAGTACTTC
TRBD2	NA	TRBV7-3	TRBJ2-1	CASSRQGLPGGKQFF	TGTGCCAGCAGCCGCCAGGGACTCCCCGGGGGGAAGCAGTTCTTC
NA	NA	TRBV6-1	TRBJ2-7	CASSDLYEQYF	TGTGCCAGCAGCGACTTATACGAGCAGTACTTC